The 6 T cell receptor beta chains below all came from one sample that was sequenced in a study of T-cell memory formation after mild COVID-19. TCRdb fed the 5' RACE reads into MiXCR, producing one record per CDR3 protein. The table has a few hundred thousand distinct CDR3 sequences, 20% to 25% seen once. Input material: PBMCs or a T cell subset sorted from them (not recorded which). The receptors here all came from an adult woman who had mild COVID-19 (a few samples of this study predate the infection). Cell type and time point are not known.

The chain recombines TRBV3-1 with TRBJ1-2; D not resolved. Germline V gene lookup returns CDR1 LGHDT and CDR2 YNNKEL (reference sequence). CDR3 length equals 11 residues. V was shortened by 2 bases and J by 4 bases, with 2 bases between the two germline ends. The CDR3, as DNA: TGTGCCAGCAGCCAACTCTATGGCTACACCTTC. The encoded protein is CASSQLYGYTF.

This clonotype came up a few times. The gene calls are TRBV5-1 and TRBJ2-5, with D tentatively TRBD1 (5 bases). Trimming pared 4 bases from V and 4 bases from J, leaving 17 bases between. The CDR3 is 15 residues long. CDR1 is SGHRS and CDR2 is YFSETQ in the germline V gene. CDR3 protein: CASSQDTSAGETQYF. The CDR3 DNA reads TGCGCCAGCAGCCAGGACACCTCGGCAGGAGAGACCCAGTACTTC.

V and J are TRBV2 and TRBJ2-7; 8 bases align to TRBD2. The germline V gene encodes CDR1 SNHLY and CDR2 FYNNEI. V lost 2 bases to trimming and J lost 4 bases; unmatched junction nucleotides: 10. CDR3 length: 16 amino acids. The CDR3 is CASSERSGLVGYEQYF. CDR3 in DNA: TGTGCCAGCAGTGAACGGTCGGGACTAGTCGGTTACGAGCAGTACTTC.

The sample holds a few counts of this clonotype. V and J are TRBV10-2 and TRBJ1-1, with D hard to call. Germline CDR1 WSHSY, CDR2 SAAADI. V lost 6 bases to trimming and J lost 0 bases, with 8 bases between them. The CDR3 runs to 13 residues. This CDR3 reads CASRKGMNTEAFF. For the CDR3, the DNA is TGCGCCAGCAGAAAAGGGATGAACACTGAAGCTTTCTTT.

The rearrangement uses TRBV9 and TRBJ2-3; the match to TRBD2 covers 9 bases. Germline lookup yields CDR1 SGDLS and CDR2 YYNGEE. Trimming took 4 bases from V and 11 from J; bases not matched to a gene: 14. The CDR3 contains 15 residues. CDR3 sequence (DNA): TGTGCCAGCAGCTCTCGTGCGGGGGGGATAAAAGTGCAGTATTTT. Translation: CASSSRAGGIKVQYF.

This clonotype was counted only a few times. The chain couples TRBV7-6 to TRBJ2-7; the D gene is possibly TRBD2 (5 bases). The V end was cut by 1 base, the J end by 2 bases, with 12 bases between. The CDR3 length is 15 residues. Germline V CDR1 and CDR2: SGHVS, FNYEAQ. Here the CDR3 DNA reads TGTGCCAGCAGCTTAGGCAGTAGCGCTACCTACGAGCAGTACTTC. Amino acids: CASSLGSSATYEQYF. Using reference TRBV7-6 and TRBJ2-7 for the parts outside the CDR3, the full variable domain is GAGVSQSPRYKVTKRGQDVALRCDPISGHVSLYWYRQALGQGPEFLTYFNYEAQQDKSGLPNDRFSAERPEGSISTLTIQRTEQRDSAMYRCASSLGSSATYEQYFGPGTRLTVT.